The 20 T cell receptor beta chains presented below share a single source sample, sequenced in a study of T cells after yellow fever vaccination. MiXCR, run by TCRdb on the 5' RACE reads, gives a single entry per CDR3 protein. The sample lists about 340,000 distinct CDR3 sequences, approximately 13% occurring once. The sample was CD4+ T cells sorted from PBMCs, taken 15 days after the yellow fever booster vaccination. These receptors were collected from a man aged 18 to 30 who received the YFV17D yellow fever vaccine.

This clonotype was detected a few times. The chain has TRBV6-5 and TRBJ2-7; D perhaps matches TRBD1 (6 bases). V lost 6 bases and J lost 1, with 10 bases in between. Germline V gene lookup returns CDR1 MNHEY and CDR2 SVGAGI. The CDR3 has 13 residues. CDR3 protein: CASRVDRSYEQYF. CDR3 in DNA: TGTGCCAGCAGAGTTGACAGGTCCTACGAGCAGTACTTC.

This clonotype has just a few counts. J is TRBJ2-3 and V is TRBV20-1; D unresolved. The CDR3 is 14 amino acids. V was cut by 2 bases and J by 0 bases, with 9 bases left in between. Germline V gene sequence: CDR1 DFQATT, CDR2 SNEGSKA (reference sequence). CDR3 protein: CSARYVGSTDTQYF. The DNA of the CDR3 is TGCAGTGCTAGATACGTGGGGAGCACAGATACGCAGTATTTT.

This clonotype occurred a few times. The chain is built from TRBV5-1 and TRBJ1-1, with 7 bases matching TRBD1. This CDR3 spans 14 amino acids. Germline trimming cut 4 bases from V and 7 bases from J; bases unmatched to any gene: 10. Germline-derived CDR1 and CDR2 are SGHRS and YFSETQ. For the CDR3, the DNA is TGCGCCAGCAGCCCCGCTTGGACAGGCCTTGAAGCTTTCTTT. Residues: CASSPAWTGLEAFF.

V gene TRBV5-1 combines with J gene TRBJ2-3; perhaps TRBD1 as D (6 bases). The germline V gene has CDR1 SGHRS and CDR2 YFSETQ. Trimming removed 4 bases at V and 0 bases at J, with 15 bases between. This CDR3 comprises 16 residues. For the CDR3, the DNA is TGCGCCAGCAGCACAACCGGGACATCTAGCACAGATACGCAGTATTTT. This sequence encodes CASSTTGTSSTDTQYF.

V usage is TRBV4-2 and J usage is TRBJ2-1; the match to TRBD2 covers 8 bases. This CDR3 has 18 amino acids. Germline V gene data show CDR1 as LGHNA and CDR2 as YNFKEQ. V lost 0 bases to trimming and J lost 0 bases; unmatched junction nucleotides: 7. CDR3 sequence: CASSQDIGRGGSYNEQFF. The CDR3 DNA reads TGTGCCAGCAGCCAAGATATAGGCCGGGGGGGCTCCTACAATGAGCAGTTCTTC.

This clonotype appeared a few times. This sequence joins TRBV21-1 and TRBJ2-3; TRBD2, the table's D call, was not compared with the DNA. TRBV21-1 is tagged as a pseudogene. The CDR3 has 20 amino acids. This CDR3 is CASTREGRPTQWFRGCTQYF. DNA of the CDR3: TGTGCCAGCACCAGAGAGGGACGGCCGACACAGTGGTTTCGCGGCTGTACGCAGTATTTT.

This clonotype appeared many times. The chain couples TRBV11-2 to TRBJ1-3; D might be TRBD1 (5 bases). The CDR3 totals 14 residues. V was shortened by 2 bases and J by 8 bases, with 13 bases between the two germline ends. The V gene's germline CDR1 is SGHAT and CDR2 FQNNGV. The CDR3, as DNA: TGTGCCAGCAGCTTACGAAGGGGCGAAGACACCATATATTTT. Protein: CASSLRRGEDTIYF.

This chain links TRBV6-2 or TRBV6-3 with TRBJ1-5; the D gene is possibly TRBD1 (6 bases). Germline CDR1 MNHEY, CDR2 SVGEGT. Trimming shortened V by 2 bases and J by 6 bases, and 14 bases separated the two germline ends. The CDR3 covers 15 residues. The chain's CDR3 is CASSYDRGWVQPQHF. CDR3 coding DNA: TGTGCCAGCAGTTACGATAGGGGGTGGGTTCAGCCCCAGCATTTT.

V and J are TRBV13 and TRBJ2-4, with 8 nucleotides matching TRBD1. With V trimmed by 4 bases and J by 5 bases, 4 bases remained unmatched. Germline CDR1 is PRHDT and CDR2 is FYEKMQ (reference sequence). The CDR3 contains 14 residues. The CDR3 DNA is TGTGCCAGCAGCTCCCGGACAGGGCAAAACATTCAGTACTTC. This encodes CASSSRTGQNIQYF.

The chain links TRBV24-1 to TRBJ2-1, with D perhaps TRBD2 (5 bases). This CDR3 contains 16 residues. Trimming removed 4 bases at V and 1 base at J, with 13 bases between. CDR1 and CDR2 from the germline V gene are KGHDR and SFDVKD. The CDR3 reads CATSDRGARSYNEQFF. The CDR3 DNA is TGTGCCACCAGTGACCGGGGAGCCAGGTCCTACAATGAGCAGTTCTTC.

CDR3: CASDLTGGQPQHF. The CDR3 nucleotides are TGTGCCAGCGACTTGACAGGAGGTCAGCCCCAGCATTTT. This chain connects TRBV7-2 to TRBJ1-5; possible D gene TRBD1, 6 bases. The germline V and J ends were trimmed by 8 bases and 6 bases, with 14 bases remaining between them. Germline CDR1 and CDR2: SGHTA and FQGNSA. CDR3 size: 13 residues.

J is TRBJ1-4 and V is TRBV5-1, with D maybe TRBD1 (6 bases). V shed 5 bases and J shed 8 bases, with 16 bases lying between them. Germline V gene lookup returns CDR1 SGHRS and CDR2 YFSETQ. The CDR3 has 14 amino acids. For the CDR3, the DNA is TGCGCCAGCAGTTTCGGACCCGGGGGCGAAAAACTGTTTTTT. Its protein product is CASSFGPGGEKLFF.

CDR3 amino acids: CASSQVGATNEKLFF. The DNA of the CDR3 is TGTGCCAGCAGCCAAGTGGGGGCAACTAATGAAAAACTGTTTTTT. The J gene is TRBJ1-4, the V gene TRBV3-1, with D maybe TRBD1 (5 bases). The CDR3 has 15 amino acids. Per germline, CDR1 LGHDT and CDR2 YNNKEL (reference sequence). Between the trimmed V and J ends, which lost 1 base and 0 bases, there was a span of 6 bases.

This rearrangement joins TRBV10-3 to TRBJ2-3, with TRBD1 identical over 8 bases. This CDR3 spans 16 amino acids. Looked up from germline, CDR1 is ENHRY and CDR2 is SYGVKD. Germline trimming cut 2 bases from V and 3 bases from J; bases unmatched to any gene: 7. CDR3 loop: CAISEPGQGGTDTQYF. The CDR3 nucleotides read TGTGCCATCAGTGAGCCCGGACAGGGTGGGACAGATACGCAGTATTTT.

J is TRBJ2-3 and V is TRBV5-4; D is unresolved. V lost 0 bases to trimming and J lost 3 bases, with 14 bases between them. This CDR3 contains 16 residues. Germline CDR1 is SGHNT and CDR2 is YYREEE (reference sequence). The CDR3 DNA is TGTGCCAGCAGCTTGGGATTACAGCTGGAAACAGATACGCAGTATTTT. It is translated as CASSLGLQLETDTQYF.

The chain has TRBV7-9 and TRBJ2-3; maybe TRBD2 (6 bases). V lost 2 bases and J 5 bases, leaving 20 bases between the germline ends. The CDR3 has 17 amino acids. The germline V gene encodes CDR1 SEHNR and CDR2 FQNEAQ (reference sequence). The CDR3 DNA sequence: TGTGCCAGCAGCTTATCGCGGGGAGGTGAAATAGGAGATACGCAGTATTTT. Encoded protein: CASSLSRGGEIGDTQYF.

For this clonotype: A read error is possible here, since a much larger clone lies one base away. The V gene is TRBV25-1, the J gene TRBJ2-3; 8 positions match TRBD2. Germline-derived CDR1 and CDR2 are MGHDK and SYGVNS. The CDR3 extends over 15 amino acids. Losses at the gene ends were 5 bases for V and 2 bases for J; bases not matched to a gene: 6. The CDR3 nucleotides are TGTGCCAGCAGTCTGGCGGGGGGAACCACAGATACGCAGTATTTT. It yields the protein CASSLAGGTTDTQYF.

This clonotype was found a few times. V and J are TRBV20-1 and TRBJ1-2; D remains unclear. CDR3 length: 16 residues. V was shortened by 3 bases and J by 0 bases, with 17 bases between the two germline ends. Germline V gives CDR1 DFQATT, CDR2 SNEGSKA (reference sequence). CDR3 sequence reads: CSARGGTPPSNYGYTF. In nucleotides, the CDR3 is TGCAGTGCTAGGGGAGGCACCCCTCCATCTAACTATGGCTACACCTTC.

V gene TRBV12-3 or TRBV12-4 combines with J gene TRBJ2-2; 7 bases align to TRBD2. This CDR3 is built from 12 residues. Germline trimming cut 5 bases from V and 7 bases from J; bases unmatched to any gene: 1. For the CDR3, the DNA is TGTGCCAGCAGTAGGACTAGCGGGGAGCTGTTTTTT. Residues: CASSRTSGELFF.

This chain joins TRBV11-2 and TRBJ1-5; maybe TRBD1 (5 bases). Trimming left V 3 bases short and J 9 bases short, with 15 bases between. The CDR3 is 14 residues long. The V gene's germline CDR1 is SGHAT and CDR2 FQNNGV. The CDR3 DNA follows: TGTGCCAGCAGCTTGCTGGGTCCGGGGGGGCCCCAGCATTTT. Translation gives CASSLLGPGGPQHF.